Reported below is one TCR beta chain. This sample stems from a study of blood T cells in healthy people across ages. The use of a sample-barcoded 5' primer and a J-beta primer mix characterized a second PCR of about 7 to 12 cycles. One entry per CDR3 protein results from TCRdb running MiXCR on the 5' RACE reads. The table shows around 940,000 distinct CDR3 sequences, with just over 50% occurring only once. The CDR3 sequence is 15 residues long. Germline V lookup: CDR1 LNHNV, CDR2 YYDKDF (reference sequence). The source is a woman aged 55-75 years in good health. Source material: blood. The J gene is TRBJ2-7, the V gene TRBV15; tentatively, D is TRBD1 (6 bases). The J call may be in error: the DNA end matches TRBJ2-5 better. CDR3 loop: CATSRDQGQQKTQYF. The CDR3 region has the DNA TGTGCCACCAGCAGAGATCAGGGGCAGCAAAAGACCCAGTACTTC.